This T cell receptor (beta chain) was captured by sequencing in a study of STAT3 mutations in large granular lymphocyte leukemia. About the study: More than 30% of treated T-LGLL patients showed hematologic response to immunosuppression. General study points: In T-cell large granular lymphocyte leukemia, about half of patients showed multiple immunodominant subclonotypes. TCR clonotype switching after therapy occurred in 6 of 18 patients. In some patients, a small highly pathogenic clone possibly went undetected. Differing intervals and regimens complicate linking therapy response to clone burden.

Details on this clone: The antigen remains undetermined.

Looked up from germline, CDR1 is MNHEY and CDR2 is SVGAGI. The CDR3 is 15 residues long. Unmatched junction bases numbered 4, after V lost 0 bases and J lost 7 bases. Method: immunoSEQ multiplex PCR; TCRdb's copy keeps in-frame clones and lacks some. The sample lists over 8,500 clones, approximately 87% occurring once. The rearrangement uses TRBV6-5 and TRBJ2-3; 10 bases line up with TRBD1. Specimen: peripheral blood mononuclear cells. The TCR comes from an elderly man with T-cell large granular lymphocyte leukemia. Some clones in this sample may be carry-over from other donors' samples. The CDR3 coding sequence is TGTGCCAGCAGTTACTCAGTGGGACAGGGGTATACGCAGTATTTT. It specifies CASSYSVGQGYTQYF.